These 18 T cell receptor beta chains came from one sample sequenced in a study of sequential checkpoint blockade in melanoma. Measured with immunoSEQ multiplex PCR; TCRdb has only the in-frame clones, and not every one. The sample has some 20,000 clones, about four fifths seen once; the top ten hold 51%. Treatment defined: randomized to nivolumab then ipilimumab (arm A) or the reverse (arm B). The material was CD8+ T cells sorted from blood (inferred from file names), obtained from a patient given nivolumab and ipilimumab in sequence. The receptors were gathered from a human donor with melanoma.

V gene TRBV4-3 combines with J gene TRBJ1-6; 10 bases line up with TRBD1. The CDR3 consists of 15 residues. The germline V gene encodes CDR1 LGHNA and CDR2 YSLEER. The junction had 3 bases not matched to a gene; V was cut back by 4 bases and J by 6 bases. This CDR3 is CASSPRDRGNSPLHF. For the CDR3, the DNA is TGCGCCAGCAGCCCCCGGGACAGGGGTAATTCACCCCTCCACTTT.

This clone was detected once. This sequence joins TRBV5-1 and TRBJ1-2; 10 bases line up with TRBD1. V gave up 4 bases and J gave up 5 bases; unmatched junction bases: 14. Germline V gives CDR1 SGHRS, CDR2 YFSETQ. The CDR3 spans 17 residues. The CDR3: CASSLTGTGEKFYGYTF. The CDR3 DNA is TGCGCCAGCAGCCTAACCGGGACAGGGGAAAAATTTTATGGCTACACCTTC.

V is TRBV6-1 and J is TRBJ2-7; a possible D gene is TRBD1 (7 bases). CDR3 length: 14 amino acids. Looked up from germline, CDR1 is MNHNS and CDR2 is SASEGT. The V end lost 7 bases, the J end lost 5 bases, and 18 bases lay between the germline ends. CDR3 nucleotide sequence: TGTGCCAGCACTAAGGACCAGGGGGGCCACGAGCAGTACTTC. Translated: CASTKDQGGHEQYF.

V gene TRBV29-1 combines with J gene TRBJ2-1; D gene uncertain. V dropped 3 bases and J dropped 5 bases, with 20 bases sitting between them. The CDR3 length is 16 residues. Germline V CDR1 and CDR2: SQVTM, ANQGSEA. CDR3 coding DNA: TGCAGCGTTGATCACACTCAGCGCTCGGCCAACAATGAGCAGTTCTTC. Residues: CSVDHTQRSANNEQFF.

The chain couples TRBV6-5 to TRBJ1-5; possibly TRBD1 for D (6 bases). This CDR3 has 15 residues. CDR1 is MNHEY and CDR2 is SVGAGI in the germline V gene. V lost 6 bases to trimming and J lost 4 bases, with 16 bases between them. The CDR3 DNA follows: TGTGCCAGCAGGGGGGACACATCATGGAATCAGCCCCAGCATTTT. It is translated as CASRGDTSWNQPQHF.

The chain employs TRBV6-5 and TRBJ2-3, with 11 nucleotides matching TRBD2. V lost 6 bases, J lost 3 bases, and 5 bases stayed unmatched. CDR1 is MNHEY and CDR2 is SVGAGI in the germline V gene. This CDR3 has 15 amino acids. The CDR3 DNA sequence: TGTGCCAGCAGCCCACTAGCGGGGGAGACAGATACGCAGTATTTT. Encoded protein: CASSPLAGETDTQYF.

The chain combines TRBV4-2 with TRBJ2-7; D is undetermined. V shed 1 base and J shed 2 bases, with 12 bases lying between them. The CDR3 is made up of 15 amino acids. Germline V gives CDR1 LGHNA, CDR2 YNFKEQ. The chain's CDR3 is CASSQGSVFPYEQYF. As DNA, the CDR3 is TGTGCCAGCAGCCAAGGAAGCGTCTTCCCCTACGAGCAGTACTTC.

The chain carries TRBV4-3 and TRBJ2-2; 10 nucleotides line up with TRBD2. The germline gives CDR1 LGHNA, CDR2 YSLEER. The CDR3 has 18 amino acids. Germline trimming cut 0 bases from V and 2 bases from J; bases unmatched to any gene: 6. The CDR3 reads CASSQDALAGVNTGELFF. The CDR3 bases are TGCGCCAGCAGCCAAGATGCCCTAGCGGGGGTAAACACCGGGGAGCTGTTTTTT.

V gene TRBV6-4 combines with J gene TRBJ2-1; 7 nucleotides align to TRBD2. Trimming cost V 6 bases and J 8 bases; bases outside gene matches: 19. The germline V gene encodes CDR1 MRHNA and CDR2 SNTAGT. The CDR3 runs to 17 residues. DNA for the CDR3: TGTGCCAGCAGAGAAAGACACGGTGGGGAGGGAGGTGATGAGCAGTTCTTC. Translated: CASRERHGGEGGDEQFF.

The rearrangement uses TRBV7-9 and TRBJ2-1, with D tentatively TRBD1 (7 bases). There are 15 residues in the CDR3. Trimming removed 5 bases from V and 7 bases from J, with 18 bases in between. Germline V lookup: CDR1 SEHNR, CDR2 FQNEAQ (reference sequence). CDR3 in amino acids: CASSARDSPGNEQFF. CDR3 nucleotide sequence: TGTGCCAGCAGCGCGCGGGACAGTCCGGGAAATGAGCAGTTCTTC.

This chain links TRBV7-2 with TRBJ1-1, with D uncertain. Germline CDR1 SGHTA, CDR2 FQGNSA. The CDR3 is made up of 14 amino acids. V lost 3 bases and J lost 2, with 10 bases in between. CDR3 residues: CASSFVAINTEAFF. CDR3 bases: TGTGCCAGCAGCTTTGTGGCCATAAACACTGAAGCTTTCTTT.

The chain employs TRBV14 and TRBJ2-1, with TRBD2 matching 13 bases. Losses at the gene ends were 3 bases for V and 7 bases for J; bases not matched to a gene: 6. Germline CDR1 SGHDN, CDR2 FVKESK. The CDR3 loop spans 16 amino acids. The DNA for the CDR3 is TGTGCCAGCAGCCAGCAGACTAGCGGGGGGAATAATGAGCAGTTCTTC. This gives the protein CASSQQTSGGNNEQFF.

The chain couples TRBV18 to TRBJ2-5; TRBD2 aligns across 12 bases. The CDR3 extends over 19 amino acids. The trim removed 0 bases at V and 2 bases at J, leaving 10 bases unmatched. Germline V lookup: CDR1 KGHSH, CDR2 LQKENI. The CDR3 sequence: CASSPPFRLAGDGQETQYF. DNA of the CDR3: TGTGCCAGCTCACCACCGTTCCGACTAGCGGGGGACGGGCAAGAGACCCAGTACTTC.

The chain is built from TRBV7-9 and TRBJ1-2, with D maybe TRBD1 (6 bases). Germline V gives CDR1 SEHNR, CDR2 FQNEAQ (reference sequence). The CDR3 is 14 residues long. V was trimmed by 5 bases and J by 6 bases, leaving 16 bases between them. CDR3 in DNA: TGTGCCAGCAGCGCAGACAGGTATAGGGATGGCTACACCTTC. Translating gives CASSADRYRDGYTF.

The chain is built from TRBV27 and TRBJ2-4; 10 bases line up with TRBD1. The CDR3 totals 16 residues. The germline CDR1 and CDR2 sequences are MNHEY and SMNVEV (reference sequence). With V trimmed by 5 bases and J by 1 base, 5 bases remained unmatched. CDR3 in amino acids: CASSMTGGIAKNIQYF. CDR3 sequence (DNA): TGTGCCAGCAGTATGACAGGGGGCATCGCCAAAAACATTCAGTACTTC.

The DNA of the CDR3 is TGTGCCAGCAGCCGATCCGGGGGGGCCAGTTCTGGCAATTCACCCCTCCACTTT. Its protein is CASSRSGGASSGNSPLHF. The rearrangement uses TRBV7-9 and TRBJ1-6; maybe TRBD1 (6 bases). CDR1 is SEHNR and CDR2 is FQNEAQ in the germline V gene (reference sequence). V shed 5 bases and J shed 7 bases, with 24 bases lying between them. The CDR3 has 18 amino acids.

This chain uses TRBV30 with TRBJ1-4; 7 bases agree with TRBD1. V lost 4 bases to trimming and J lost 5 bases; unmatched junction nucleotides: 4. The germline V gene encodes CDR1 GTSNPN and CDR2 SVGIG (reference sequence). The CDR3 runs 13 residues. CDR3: CAWTGTANEKLFF. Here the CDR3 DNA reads TGTGCCTGGACCGGGACAGCCAATGAAAAACTGTTTTTT.

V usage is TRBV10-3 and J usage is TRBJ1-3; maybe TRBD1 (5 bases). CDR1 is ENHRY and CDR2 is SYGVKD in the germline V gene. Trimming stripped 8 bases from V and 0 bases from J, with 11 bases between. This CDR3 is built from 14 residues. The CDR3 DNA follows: TGTGCCATCGGTCCAGGGTACTCTGGAAACACCATATATTTT. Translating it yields CAIGPGYSGNTIYF.